Sequencing of this TCR beta chain was carried out in a study of glioma-infiltrating T cells. The CDR3 length is 16 residues. Germline trimming cut 0 bases from V and 0 bases from J; bases unmatched to any gene: 3. Germline loops: CDR1 MNHNS, CDR2 SASEGT. This clonotype showed up many times. Amplification of TCR alpha and beta CDR3 regions from RNA used iRepertoire nested multiplex PCR. TCRdb called the multiplex PCR reads again in MiXCR, with one record for every CDR3 protein. The data show under 200,000 distinct CDR3 sequences, approximately 30% seen once. The source is a human donor with low-grade glioma or glioblastoma, undergoing nonglioma brain surgery, or in good health (not recorded which). The sequenced sample consisted of glioma tissue, nonneoplastic brain tissue, or PBMCs (not recorded which). The chain has TRBV6-1 and TRBJ1-1; 8 bases line up with TRBD1. The CDR3 nucleotides read TGTGCCAGCAGTGAAGCGTGGACAGGGATGAACACTGAAGCTTTCTTT. It translates to CASSEAWTGMNTEAFF.